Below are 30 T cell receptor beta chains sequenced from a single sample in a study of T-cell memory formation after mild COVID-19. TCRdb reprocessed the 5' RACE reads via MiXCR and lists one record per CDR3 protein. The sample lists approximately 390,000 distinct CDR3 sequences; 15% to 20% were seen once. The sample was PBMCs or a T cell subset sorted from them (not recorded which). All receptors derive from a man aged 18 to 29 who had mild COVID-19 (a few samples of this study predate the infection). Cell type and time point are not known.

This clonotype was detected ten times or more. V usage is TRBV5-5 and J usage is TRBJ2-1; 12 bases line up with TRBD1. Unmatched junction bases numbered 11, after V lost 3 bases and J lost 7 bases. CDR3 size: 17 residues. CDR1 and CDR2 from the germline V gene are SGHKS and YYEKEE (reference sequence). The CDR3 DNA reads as TGTGCCAGCAGCTCCAGGAACCCGGGACAGGGGGCTAATGAGCAGTTCTTC. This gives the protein CASSSRNPGQGANEQFF.

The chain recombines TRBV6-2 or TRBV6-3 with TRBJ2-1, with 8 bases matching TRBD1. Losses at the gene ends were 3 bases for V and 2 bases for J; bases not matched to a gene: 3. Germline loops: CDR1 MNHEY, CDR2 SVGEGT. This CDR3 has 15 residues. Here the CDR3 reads CASSYRQGTYNEQFF. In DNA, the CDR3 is TGTGCCAGCAGTTATCGACAGGGGACCTACAATGAGCAGTTCTTC.

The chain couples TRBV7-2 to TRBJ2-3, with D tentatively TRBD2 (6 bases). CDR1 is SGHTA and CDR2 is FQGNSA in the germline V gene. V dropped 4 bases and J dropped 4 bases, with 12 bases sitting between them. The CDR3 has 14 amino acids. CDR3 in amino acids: CASSSSAGPDTQYF. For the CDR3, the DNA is TGTGCCAGCAGCTCCAGCGCGGGGCCAGATACGCAGTATTTT.

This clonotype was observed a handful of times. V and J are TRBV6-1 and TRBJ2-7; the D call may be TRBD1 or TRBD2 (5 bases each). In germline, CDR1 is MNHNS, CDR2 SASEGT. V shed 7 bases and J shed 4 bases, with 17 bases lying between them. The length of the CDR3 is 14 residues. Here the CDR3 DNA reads TGTGCCAGCACCGGGATGGACAAGAGTTACGAGCAGTACTTC. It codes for CASTGMDKSYEQYF.

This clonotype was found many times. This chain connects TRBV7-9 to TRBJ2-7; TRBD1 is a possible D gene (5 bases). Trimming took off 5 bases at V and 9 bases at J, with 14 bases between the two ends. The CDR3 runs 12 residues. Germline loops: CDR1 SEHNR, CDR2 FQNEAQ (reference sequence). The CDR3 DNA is TGTGCCAGCAGCCACGACGATCAGGGGCAGTACGTC. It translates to CASSHDDQGQYV.

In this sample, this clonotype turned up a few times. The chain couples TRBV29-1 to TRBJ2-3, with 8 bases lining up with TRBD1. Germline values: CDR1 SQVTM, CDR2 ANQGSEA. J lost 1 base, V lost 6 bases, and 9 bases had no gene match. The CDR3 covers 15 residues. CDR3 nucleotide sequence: TGCAGCGTCGGTGGACAGGGAGTAGGCACAGATACGCAGTATTTT. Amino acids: CSVGGQGVGTDTQYF.

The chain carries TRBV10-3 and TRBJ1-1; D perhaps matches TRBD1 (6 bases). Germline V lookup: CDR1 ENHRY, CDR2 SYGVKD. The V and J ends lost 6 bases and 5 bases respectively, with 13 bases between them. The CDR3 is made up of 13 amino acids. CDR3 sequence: CAIRTLGGTEAFF. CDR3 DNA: TGTGCCATCAGAACCTTAGGGGGGACTGAAGCTTTCTTT.

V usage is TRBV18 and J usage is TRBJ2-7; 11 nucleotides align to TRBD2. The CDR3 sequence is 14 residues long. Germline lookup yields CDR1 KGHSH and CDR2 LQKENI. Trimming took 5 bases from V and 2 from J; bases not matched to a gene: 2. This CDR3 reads CASSGLAGPYEQYV. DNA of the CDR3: TGTGCCAGCTCAGGACTAGCGGGCCCCTACGAGCAGTACGTC.

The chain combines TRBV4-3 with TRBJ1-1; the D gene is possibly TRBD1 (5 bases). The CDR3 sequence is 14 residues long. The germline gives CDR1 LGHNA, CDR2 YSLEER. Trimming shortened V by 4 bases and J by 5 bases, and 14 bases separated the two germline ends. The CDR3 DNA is TGCGCCAGCAGCCCCGAGCGGGGGGTGACTGAAGCTTTCTTT. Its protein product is CASSPERGVTEAFF.

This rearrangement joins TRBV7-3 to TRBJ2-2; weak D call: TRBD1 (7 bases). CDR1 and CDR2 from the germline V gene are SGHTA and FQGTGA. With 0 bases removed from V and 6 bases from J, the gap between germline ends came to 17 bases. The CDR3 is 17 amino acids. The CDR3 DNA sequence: TGTGCCAGCAGCTTAACTGGATCCAGGGGGGTGGCCGGGGAGCTGTTTTTT. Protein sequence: CASSLTGSRGVAGELFF.

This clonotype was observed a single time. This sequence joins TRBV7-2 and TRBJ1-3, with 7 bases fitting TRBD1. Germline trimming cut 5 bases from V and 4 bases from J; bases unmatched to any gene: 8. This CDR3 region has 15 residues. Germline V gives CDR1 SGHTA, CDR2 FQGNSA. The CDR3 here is CASSTSTGSGNTIYF. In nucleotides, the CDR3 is TGTGCCAGCAGCACCTCGACAGGGTCCGGAAACACCATATATTTT.

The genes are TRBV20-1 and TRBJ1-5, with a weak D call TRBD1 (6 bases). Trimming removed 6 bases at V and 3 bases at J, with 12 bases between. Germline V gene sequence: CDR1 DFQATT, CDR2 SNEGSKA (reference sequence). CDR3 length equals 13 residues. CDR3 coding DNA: TGCAGTGCCAAGGGGGGGGCCAATCAGCCCCAGCATTTT. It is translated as CSAKGGANQPQHF.

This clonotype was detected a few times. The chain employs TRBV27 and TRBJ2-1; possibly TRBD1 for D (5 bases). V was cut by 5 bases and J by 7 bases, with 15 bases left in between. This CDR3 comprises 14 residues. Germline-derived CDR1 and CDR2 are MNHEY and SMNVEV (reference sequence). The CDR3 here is CASSRQGYWNEQFF. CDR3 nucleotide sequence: TGTGCCAGCAGTCGGCAGGGCTACTGGAATGAGCAGTTCTTC.

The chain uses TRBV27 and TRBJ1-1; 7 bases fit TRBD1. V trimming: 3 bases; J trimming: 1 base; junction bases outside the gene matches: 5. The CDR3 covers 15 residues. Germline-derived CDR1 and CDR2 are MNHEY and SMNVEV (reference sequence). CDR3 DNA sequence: TGTGCCAGCAGTTTGGACCGACAGGGGAACACTGAAGCTTTCTTT. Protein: CASSLDRQGNTEAFF.

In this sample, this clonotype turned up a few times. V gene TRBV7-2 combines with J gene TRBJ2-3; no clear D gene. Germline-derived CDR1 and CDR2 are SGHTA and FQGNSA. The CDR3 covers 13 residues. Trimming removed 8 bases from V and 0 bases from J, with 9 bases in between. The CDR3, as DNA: TGTGCCAGCGGAGACCCTAGCACAGATACGCAGTATTTT. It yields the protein CASGDPSTDTQYF.

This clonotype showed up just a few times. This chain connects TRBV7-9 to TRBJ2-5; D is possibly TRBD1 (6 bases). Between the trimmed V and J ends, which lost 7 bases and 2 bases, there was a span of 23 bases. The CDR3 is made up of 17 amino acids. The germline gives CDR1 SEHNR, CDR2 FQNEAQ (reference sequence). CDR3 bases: TGTGCCAGCAACCACCGCCTCGTGGGGGCCGGGCAAGAGACCCAGTACTTC. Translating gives CASNHRLVGAGQETQYF.

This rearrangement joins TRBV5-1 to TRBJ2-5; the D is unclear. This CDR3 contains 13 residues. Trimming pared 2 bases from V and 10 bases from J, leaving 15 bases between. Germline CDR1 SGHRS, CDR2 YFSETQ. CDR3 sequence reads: CASSFSTTRDQYF. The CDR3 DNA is TGCGCCAGCAGCTTTAGCACGACAAGGGACCAGTACTTC.

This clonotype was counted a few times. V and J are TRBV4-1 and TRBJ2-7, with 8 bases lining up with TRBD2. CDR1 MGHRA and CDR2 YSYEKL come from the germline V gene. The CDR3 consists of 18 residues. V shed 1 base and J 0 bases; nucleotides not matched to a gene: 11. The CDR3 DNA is TGCGCCAGCAGCCAAGGTTCCCTGTCTAGCGGGTACTCCTACGAGCAGTACTTC. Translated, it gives CASSQGSLSSGYSYEQYF.

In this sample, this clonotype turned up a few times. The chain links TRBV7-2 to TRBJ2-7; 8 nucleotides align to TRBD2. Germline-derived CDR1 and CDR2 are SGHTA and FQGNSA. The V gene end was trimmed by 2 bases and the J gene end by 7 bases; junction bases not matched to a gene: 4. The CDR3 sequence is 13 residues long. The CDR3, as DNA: TGTGCCAGCAGCTTATTCGGGGGGGCGGAGCAGTACGTC. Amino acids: CASSLFGGAEQYV.

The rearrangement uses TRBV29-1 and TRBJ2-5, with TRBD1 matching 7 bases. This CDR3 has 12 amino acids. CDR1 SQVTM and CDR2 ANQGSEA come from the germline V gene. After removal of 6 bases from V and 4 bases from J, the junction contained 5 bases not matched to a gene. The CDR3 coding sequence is TGCAGCGTGGGTGACAGGGTAGAGACCCAGTACTTC. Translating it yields CSVGDRVETQYF.

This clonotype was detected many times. This CDR3 reads CSARVWGTNEKLFF. CDR3 bases: TGCAGTGCTAGAGTTTGGGGAACTAATGAAAAACTGTTTTTT. The genes are TRBV20-1 and TRBJ1-4; D ambiguous. The germline V and J ends were trimmed by 1 base and 1 base, with 7 bases remaining between them. This CDR3 is built from 14 residues. Germline CDR1 DFQATT, CDR2 SNEGSKA (reference sequence).

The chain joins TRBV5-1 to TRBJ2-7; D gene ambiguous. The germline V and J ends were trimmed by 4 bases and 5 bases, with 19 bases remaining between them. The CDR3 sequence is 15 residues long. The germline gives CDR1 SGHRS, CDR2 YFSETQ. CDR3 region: CASSRSDGASHEQYV. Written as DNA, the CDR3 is TGCGCCAGCAGCCGCTCAGACGGCGCGTCCCACGAGCAGTACGTC.

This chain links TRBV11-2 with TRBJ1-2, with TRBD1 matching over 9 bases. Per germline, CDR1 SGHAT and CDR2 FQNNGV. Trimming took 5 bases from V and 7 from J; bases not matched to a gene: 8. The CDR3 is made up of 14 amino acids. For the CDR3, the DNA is TGTGCCAGCAGCAGGGGACAGGGAAGGGGTGGCTACACCTTC. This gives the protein CASSRGQGRGGYTF.

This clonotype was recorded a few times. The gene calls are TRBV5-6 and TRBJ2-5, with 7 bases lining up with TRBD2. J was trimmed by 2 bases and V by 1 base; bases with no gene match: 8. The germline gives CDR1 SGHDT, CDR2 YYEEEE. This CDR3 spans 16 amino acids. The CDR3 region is CASSLSPGGPQETQYF. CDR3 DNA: TGTGCCAGCAGCTTGTCTCCGGGGGGTCCACAAGAGACCCAGTACTTC.

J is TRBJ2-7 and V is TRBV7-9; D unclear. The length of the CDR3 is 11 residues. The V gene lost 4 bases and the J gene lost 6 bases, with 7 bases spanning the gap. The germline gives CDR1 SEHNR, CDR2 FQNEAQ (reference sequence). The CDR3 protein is CASSSWGEQYV. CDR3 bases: TGTGCCAGCAGCTCCTGGGGCGAGCAGTACGTC.

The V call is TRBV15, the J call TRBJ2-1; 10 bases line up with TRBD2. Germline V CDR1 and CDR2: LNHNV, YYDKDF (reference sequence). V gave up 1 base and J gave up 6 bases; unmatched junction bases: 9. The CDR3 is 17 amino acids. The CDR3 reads CATSRASGTSVINEQFF. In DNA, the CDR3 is TGTGCCACCAGCAGAGCATCGGGGACTAGCGTAATCAATGAGCAGTTCTTC.

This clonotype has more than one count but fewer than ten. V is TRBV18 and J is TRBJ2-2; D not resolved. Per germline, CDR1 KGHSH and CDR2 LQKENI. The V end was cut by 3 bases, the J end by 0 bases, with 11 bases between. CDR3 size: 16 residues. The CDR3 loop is CASSPQLRANTGELFF. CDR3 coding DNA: TGTGCCAGCTCACCCCAGCTAAGAGCGAACACCGGGGAGCTGTTTTTT.

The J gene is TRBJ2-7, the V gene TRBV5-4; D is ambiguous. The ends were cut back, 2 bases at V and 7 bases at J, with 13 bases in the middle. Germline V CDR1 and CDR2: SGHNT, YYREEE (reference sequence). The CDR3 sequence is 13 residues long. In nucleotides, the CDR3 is TGTGCCAGCAGCTTCTTCGATACTCGGGAGCAGTACTTC. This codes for CASSFFDTREQYF.

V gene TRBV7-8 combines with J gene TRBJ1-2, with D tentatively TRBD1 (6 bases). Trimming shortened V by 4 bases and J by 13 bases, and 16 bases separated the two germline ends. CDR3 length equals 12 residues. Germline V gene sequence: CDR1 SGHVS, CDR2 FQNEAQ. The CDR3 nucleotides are TGTGCCAGCAGCTCCCCTGACAGGAGCTGCACCTTC. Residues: CASSSPDRSCTF. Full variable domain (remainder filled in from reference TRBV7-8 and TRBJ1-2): GAGVSQSPRYKVAKRGQDVALRCDPISGHVSLFWYQQALGQGPEFLTYFQNEAQLDKSGLPSDRFFAERPEGSVSTLKIQRTQQEDSAVYLCASSSPDRSCTFGSGTRLTVV.

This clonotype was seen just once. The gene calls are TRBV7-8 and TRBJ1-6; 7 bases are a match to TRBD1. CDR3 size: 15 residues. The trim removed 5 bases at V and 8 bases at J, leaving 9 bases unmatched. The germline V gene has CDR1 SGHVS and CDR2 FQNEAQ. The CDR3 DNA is TGTGCCAGCAGCACAGAGGGACAGCTCGATTCACCCCTCCACTTT. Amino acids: CASSTEGQLDSPLHF.